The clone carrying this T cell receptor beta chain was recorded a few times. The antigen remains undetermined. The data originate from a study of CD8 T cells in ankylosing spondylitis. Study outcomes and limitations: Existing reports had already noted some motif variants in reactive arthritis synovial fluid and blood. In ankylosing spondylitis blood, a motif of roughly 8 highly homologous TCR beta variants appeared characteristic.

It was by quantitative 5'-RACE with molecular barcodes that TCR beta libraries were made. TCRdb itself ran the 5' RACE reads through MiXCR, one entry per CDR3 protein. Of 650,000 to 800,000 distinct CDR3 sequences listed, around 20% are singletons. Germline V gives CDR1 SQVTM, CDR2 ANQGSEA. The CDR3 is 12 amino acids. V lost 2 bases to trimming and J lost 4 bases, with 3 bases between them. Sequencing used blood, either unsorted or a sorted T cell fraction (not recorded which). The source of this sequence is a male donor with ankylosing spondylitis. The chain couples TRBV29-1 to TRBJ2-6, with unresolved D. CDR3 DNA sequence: TGCAGCGTTGAACGGGGGGCCAACGTCCTGACTTTC. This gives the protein CSVERGANVLTF.